This T cell receptor (beta chain) was captured in a study of blood T cell repertoires in COVID-19. With 5 bases clipped from V and 4 bases from J, the junction kept 17 bases outside the gene matches. Germline CDR1 is PRHDT and CDR2 is FYEKMQ (reference sequence). The CDR3 has 19 residues. Assay used: immunoSEQ multiplex PCR; TCRdb lists only in-frame clones, some missing. The repertoire holds 200,000 to 300,000 clones, with approximately 84% as singletons. Sequencing input: PBMCs or T cells enriched from blood (not recorded which). The genes are TRBV13 and TRBJ1-1; 12 nucleotides line up with TRBD1. The TCR comes from a middle-aged woman with acute COVID-19. The CDR3, as DNA: TGTGCCAGCAGCCCACGCCCTCCGGGACAGGGGGCTATGGGCACTGAAGCTTTCTTT. It is translated as CASSPRPPGQGAMGTEAFF. The entire variable domain, with the rest obtained from reference TRBV13 and TRBJ1-1, is as follows: AAGVIQSPRHLIKEKRETATLKCYPIPRHDTVYWYQQGPGQDPQFLISFYEKMQSDKGSIPDRFSAQQFSDYHSELNMSSLELGDSALYFCASSPRPPGQGAMGTEAFFGQGTRLTVV.